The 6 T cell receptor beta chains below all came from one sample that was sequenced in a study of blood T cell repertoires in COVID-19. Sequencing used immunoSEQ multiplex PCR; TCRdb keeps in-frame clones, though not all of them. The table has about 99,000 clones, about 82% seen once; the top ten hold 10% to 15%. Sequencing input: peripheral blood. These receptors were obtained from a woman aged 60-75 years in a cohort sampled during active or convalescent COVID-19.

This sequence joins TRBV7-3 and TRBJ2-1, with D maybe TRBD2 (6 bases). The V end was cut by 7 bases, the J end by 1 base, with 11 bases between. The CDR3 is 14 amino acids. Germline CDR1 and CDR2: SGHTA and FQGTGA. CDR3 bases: TGTGCCAGCAAACGTGGGGGGTCCTACAATGAGCAGTTCTTC. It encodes CASKRGGSYNEQFF.

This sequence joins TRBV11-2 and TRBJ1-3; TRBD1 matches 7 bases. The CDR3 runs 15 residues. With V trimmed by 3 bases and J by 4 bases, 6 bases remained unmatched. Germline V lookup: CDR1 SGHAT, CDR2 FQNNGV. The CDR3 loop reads CASSFSTGVGNTIYF. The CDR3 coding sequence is TGTGCCAGCAGCTTTTCTACAGGGGTCGGAAACACCATATATTTT.

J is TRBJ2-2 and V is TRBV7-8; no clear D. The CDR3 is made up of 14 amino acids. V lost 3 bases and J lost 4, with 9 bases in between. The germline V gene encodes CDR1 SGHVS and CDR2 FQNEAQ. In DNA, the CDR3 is TGTGCCAGCAGCTTCAAAGGAGTCACCGGGGAGCTGTTTTTT. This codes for CASSFKGVTGELFF.

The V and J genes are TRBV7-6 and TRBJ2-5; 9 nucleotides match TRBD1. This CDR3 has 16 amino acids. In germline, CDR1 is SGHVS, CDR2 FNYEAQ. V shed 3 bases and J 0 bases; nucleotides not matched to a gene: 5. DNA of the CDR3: TGTGCCAGCAGCTTGTTGGGACAGGGATACCAAGAGACCCAGTACTTC. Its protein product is CASSLLGQGYQETQYF.

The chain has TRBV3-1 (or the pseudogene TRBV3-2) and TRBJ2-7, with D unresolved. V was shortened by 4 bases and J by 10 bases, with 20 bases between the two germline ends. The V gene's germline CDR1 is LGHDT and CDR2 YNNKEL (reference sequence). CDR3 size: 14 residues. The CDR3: CASSRSETSPLQYF. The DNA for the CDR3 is TGTGCCAGCAGCCGGTCGGAGACTTCCCCTCTCCAGTACTTC.

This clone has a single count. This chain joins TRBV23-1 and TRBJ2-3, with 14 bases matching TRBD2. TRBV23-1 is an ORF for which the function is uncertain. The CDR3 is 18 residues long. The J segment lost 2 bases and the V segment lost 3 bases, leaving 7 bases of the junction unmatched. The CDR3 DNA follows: TGCGCCAGCAGTCACCCGCGGACTAGCGGGGGGCCCACAGATACGCAGTATTTT. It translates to CASSHPRTSGGPTDTQYF.